These 11 T cell receptor beta chains were all obtained from the same sample, sequenced in a study of cytomegalovirus exposure and HLA in healthy donors. Sequencing used immunoSEQ multiplex PCR; TCRdb keeps in-frame clones, though not all of them. The repertoire holds roughly 180,000 clones, with around nine tenths as singletons. The sequenced sample consisted of PBMCs. The receptors come from a man under 40 in good health and CMV-seropositive.

CDR3 loop: CAWSFGTGNIGYTF. The DNA of the CDR3 is TGTGCCTGGAGTTTTGGGACGGGGAATATTGGCTACACCTTC. The chain carries TRBV30 and TRBJ1-2; possible D gene TRBD1, 5 bases. V lost 2 bases and J 7 bases, leaving 17 bases between the germline ends. CDR1 GTSNPN and CDR2 SVGIG come from the germline V gene (reference sequence). The CDR3 runs to 14 residues.

The chain joins TRBV7-3 to TRBJ1-1, with D possibly matching TRBD1 (5 bases). Germline lookup yields CDR1 SGHTA and CDR2 FQGTGA. V gave up 1 base and J gave up 4 bases, with 13 bases separating them. The CDR3 consists of 15 residues. DNA of the CDR3: TGTGCCAGCAGCTTAATTGGGGGAGGCGTCACTGAAGCTTTCTTT. Protein product: CASSLIGGGVTEAFF. Looking up the rest from reference TRBV7-3 and TRBJ1-1 gives the full variable domain: GAGVSQTPSNKVTEKGKYVELRCDPISGHTALYWYRQSLGQGPEFLIYFQGTGAADDSGLPNDRFFAVRPEGSVSTLKIQRTERGDSAVYLCASSLIGGGVTEAFFGQGTRLTVV.

The rearrangement links TRBV28 to TRBJ2-7; D might be TRBD1 (6 bases). The CDR3 covers 14 residues. Germline CDR1 MDHEN, CDR2 SYDVKM. Trimming took 3 bases from V and 7 from J, leaving 16 bases between them. CDR3 DNA: TGTGCCAGCAGTTTGCAGGGGCGCGGAGATGAGCAGTACTTC. This gives the protein CASSLQGRGDEQYF.

A word on this clone: Other DNA sequences from this sample encode an identical CDR3 as well. Here the CDR3 DNA reads TGCGCCAGCAGCCAAGATTTGAAGGGAAATCAGCCCCAGCATTTT. Its protein product is CASSQDLKGNQPQHF. The chain uses TRBV4-3 and TRBJ1-5; D uncertain. Germline V gives CDR1 LGHNA, CDR2 YSLEER. Trimming removed 0 bases at V and 4 bases at J, with 10 bases between. The CDR3 extends over 15 amino acids.

The CDR3 DNA follows: TGTGCCAGCAGCTTAAGAAAGGGAGGGGGCGGGGAGCTGTTTTTT. Amino acid sequence: CASSLRKGGGGELFF. The chain employs TRBV7-2 and TRBJ2-2; TRBD2 might be the D (7 bases). The CDR3 loop spans 15 amino acids. Germline V CDR1 and CDR2: SGHTA, FQGNSA. Deletions cut 2 bases from V and 7 bases from J, with 14 bases between.

The rearrangement links TRBV7-6 to TRBJ2-2; D possibly corresponds to TRBD2 (6 bases). Germline assignment: CDR1 SGHVS and CDR2 FNYEAQ. The CDR3 loop spans 15 amino acids. V lost 5 bases and J lost 0, with 10 bases in between. DNA for the CDR3: TGTGCCAGCAGCCCGGGACTCCCGAACACCGGGGAGCTGTTTTTT. Its translation: CASSPGLPNTGELFF.

The chain joins TRBV6-1 to TRBJ2-5; the D is unclear. Trimming stripped 3 bases from V and 1 base from J, with 15 bases between. CDR3 length: 16 amino acids. CDR1 is MNHNS and CDR2 is SASEGT in the germline V gene. The CDR3 region is CASSDPLPGSQETQYF. In DNA form, the CDR3 reads TGTGCCAGCAGTGACCCCCTCCCGGGTAGCCAAGAGACCCAGTACTTC.

V and J are TRBV6-1 and TRBJ1-1, with no clear D. This CDR3 region has 13 residues. Germline V CDR1 and CDR2: MNHNS, SASEGT. The V end was cut by 3 bases, the J end by 0 bases, with 5 bases between. The CDR3 coding sequence is TGTGCCAGCAGTGAGGTAGTGAACACTGAAGCTTTCTTT. Translation: CASSEVVNTEAFF.

DNA for the CDR3: TGTGCCAGTAGCGATCAAGGGTTTGGCTACACCTTC. This sequence encodes CASSDQGFGYTF. This chain uses TRBV19 with TRBJ1-2; D not resolved. Trimming pared 6 bases from V and 7 bases from J, leaving 12 bases between. From germline, CDR1 is LNHDA and CDR2 SQIVND (reference sequence). The CDR3 spans 12 residues.

This chain connects TRBV10-3 to TRBJ2-3; unclear D gene. The CDR3 has 12 amino acids. The V gene's germline CDR1 is ENHRY and CDR2 SYGVKD. V gave up 3 bases and J gave up 6 bases, with 7 bases separating them. CDR3 nucleotide sequence: TGTGCCATCAGTGAACGTGCGGATACGCAGTATTTT. Protein product: CAISERADTQYF.

This clone was recorded many times. This chain uses TRBV19 with TRBJ1-4; a possible D gene is TRBD1 (6 bases). The germline V gene has CDR1 LNHDA and CDR2 SQIVND (reference sequence). Trimming stripped 4 bases from V and 5 bases from J, with 20 bases between. CDR3 length equals 17 residues. The CDR3 bases are TGTGCCAGTAGTACCCTCGATGCAGGGGAGGAAAATGAAAAACTGTTTTTT. Translation: CASSTLDAGEENEKLFF.